This T cell receptor (beta chain) was identified in a study of cytomegalovirus exposure and HLA in healthy donors. Primers for the PCR totalled 60 Vbeta and 13 Jbeta. Clones were read by immunoSEQ multiplex PCR, and TCRdb kept only the in-frame ones, dropping some. The sample consists of around 130,000 clones, over 70% of them appearing once. The sample comprised PBMCs. The receptor's source is a woman between 18 and 29 years old in good health and CMV-seronegative.

The CDR3 loop is CASSGRRGGYTF. CDR3 DNA sequence: TGTGCCAGTAGTGGGCGTCGTGGTGGCTACACCTTC. J is TRBJ1-2 and V is TRBV19; D remains unclear. Germline CDR1 reads LNHDA; CDR2 reads SQIVND (reference sequence). Trimming pared 5 bases from V and 7 bases from J, leaving 11 bases between. This CDR3 has 12 amino acids.